This T cell receptor (beta chain) was profiled in a study of vaccination effects on CD4 cells after COVID-19. Sequenced by immunoSEQ multiplex PCR; TCRdb stores in-frame clones only, minus some. The repertoire holds around 50,000 clones, with roughly three quarters as singletons. A roughly ten-day culture period preceded the isolation of CD4+ T cells. The CDR3 is made up of 18 amino acids. Per germline, CDR1 LGHDT and CDR2 YNNKEL (reference sequence). J gave up 4 bases and V 5 bases, and 14 bases lay outside the gene matches. This clone showed up just once. No antigen is known for it. This chain joins TRBV3-1 (or the pseudogene TRBV3-2) and TRBJ2-7; 13 positions match TRBD2. This receptor was identified in a human donor who had a prior SARS-CoV-2 infection. The material sequenced was CD4+ T cells from PBMCs cultured without peptide, taken before COVID-19 vaccination. The CDR3 is CASSSQTGTSGIKYEQYF. The CDR3 DNA is TGTGCCAGCAGCTCGCAGACGGGGACTAGCGGGATTAAATACGAGCAGTACTTC.